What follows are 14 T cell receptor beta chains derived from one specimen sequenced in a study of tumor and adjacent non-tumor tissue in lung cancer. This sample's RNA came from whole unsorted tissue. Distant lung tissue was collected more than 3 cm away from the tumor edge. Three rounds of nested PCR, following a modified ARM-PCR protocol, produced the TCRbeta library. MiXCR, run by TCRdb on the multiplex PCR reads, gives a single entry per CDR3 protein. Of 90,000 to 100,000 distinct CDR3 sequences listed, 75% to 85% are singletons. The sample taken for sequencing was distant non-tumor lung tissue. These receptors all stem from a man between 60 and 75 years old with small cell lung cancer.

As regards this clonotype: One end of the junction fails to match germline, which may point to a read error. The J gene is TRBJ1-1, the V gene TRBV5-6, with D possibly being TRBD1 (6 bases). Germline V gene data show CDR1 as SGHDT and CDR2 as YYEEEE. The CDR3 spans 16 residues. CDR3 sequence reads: CANSLASGTRNTEAFF. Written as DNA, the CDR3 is TGTGCCAACAGCTTGGCCTCCGGGACAAGGAACACTGAAGCTTTCTTT. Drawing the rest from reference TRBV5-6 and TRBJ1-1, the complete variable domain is DAGVTQSPTHLIKTRGQQVTLRCSPKSGHDTVSWYQQALGQGPQFIFQYYEEEERQRGNFPDRFSGHQFPNYSSELNVNALLLGDSALYLCANSLASGTRNTEAFFGQGTRLTVV.

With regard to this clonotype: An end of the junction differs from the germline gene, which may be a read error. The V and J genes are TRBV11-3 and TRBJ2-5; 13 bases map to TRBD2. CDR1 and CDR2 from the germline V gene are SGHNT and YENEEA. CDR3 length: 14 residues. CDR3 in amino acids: CASSPGLAGVTQYF. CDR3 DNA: TGTGCCAGCAGCCCAGGACTAGCGGGAGTGACCCAATACTTC. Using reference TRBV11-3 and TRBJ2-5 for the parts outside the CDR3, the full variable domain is EAGVVQSPRYKIIEKKQPVAFWCNPISGHNTLYWYLQNLGQGPELLIRYENEEAVDDSQLPKDRFSAERLKGVDSTLKIQPAELGDSAVYLCASSPGLAGVTQYFGPGTRLLVL.

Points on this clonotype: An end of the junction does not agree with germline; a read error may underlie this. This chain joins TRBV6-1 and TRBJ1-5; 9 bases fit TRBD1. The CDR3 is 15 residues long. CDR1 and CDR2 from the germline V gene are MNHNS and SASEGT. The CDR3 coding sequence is TGTGCCAGCATTGAGACAGGGGGAAGGTTTCAGCCCCAGCATTTC. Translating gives CASIETGGRFQPQHF.

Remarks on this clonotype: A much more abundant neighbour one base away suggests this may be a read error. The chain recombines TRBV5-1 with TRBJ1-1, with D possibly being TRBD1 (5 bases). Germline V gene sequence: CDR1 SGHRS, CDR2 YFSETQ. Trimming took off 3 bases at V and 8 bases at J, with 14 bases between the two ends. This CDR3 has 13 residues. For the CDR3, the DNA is TGCGCCAGCAGCTCTGGTATAGGGGACGAAGCTTTCTTT. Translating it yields CASSSGIGDEAFF.

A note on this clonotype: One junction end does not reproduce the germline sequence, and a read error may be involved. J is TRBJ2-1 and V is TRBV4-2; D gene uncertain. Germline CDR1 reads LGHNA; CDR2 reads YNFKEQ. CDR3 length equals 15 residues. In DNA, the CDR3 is TGTGCCAGTAGCCGAGTCGGCCGCCCGTACAATGAGCAGTTCTTC. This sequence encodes CASSRVGRPYNEQFF.

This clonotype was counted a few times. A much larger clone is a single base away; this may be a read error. The CDR3 DNA follows: TGTGCCAGTATGGAGGAAGGGGGGTCTAACTATGGCTACACCTTC. Translating it yields CASMEEGGSNYGYTF. V is TRBV6-5 and J is TRBJ1-2; D might be TRBD1 (6 bases). The CDR3 spans 15 residues. Trimming took 9 bases from V and 0 from J, leaving 17 bases between them. Germline CDR1 reads MNHEY; CDR2 reads SVGAGI.

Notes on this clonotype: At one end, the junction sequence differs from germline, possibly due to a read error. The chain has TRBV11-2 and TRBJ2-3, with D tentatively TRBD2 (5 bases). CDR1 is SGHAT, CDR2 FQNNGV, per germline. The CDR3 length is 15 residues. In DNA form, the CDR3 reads TGTGCCAGCAGCATGGCGCTAGCATGCCCAGAAACGCAGTATTTT. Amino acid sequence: CASSMALACPETQYF.

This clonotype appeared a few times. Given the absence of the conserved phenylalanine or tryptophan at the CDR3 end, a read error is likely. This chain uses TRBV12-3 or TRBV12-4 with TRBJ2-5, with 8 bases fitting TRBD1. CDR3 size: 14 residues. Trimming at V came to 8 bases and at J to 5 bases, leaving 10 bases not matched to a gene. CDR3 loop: CASGLMDREETQYS. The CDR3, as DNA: TGTGCCAGCGGTCTAATGGACAGGGAGGAGACCCAGTACTCC.

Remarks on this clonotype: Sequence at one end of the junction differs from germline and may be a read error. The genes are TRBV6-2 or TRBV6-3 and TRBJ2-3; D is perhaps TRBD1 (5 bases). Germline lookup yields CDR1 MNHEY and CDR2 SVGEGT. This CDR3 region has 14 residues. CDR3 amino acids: CASSYGAAIDTQYF. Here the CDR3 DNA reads TGTGCCAGTAGTTATGGGGCGGCCATAGATACGCAGTATTTT.

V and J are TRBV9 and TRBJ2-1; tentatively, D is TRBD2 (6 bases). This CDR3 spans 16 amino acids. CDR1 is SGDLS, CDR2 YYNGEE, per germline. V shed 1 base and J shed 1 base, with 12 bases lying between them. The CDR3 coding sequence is TGTGCCAGCAGCGTATTTAGCGGAGCTTCCTACAATGAGCAGTTCTTC. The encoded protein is CASSVFSGASYNEQFF.

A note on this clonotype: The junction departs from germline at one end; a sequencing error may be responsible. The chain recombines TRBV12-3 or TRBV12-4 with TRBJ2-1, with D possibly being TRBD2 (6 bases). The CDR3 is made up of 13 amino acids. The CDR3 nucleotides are TGTGCCAGTAGTGGGGGGTGTGGGGATGAACAGTTCTTC. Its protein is CASSGGCGDEQFF.

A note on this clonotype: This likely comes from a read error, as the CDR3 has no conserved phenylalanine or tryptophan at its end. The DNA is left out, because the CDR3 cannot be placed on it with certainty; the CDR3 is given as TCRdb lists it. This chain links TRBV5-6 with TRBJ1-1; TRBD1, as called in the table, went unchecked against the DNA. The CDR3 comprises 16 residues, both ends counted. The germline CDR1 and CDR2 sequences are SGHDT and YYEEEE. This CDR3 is CASSLASGTSNTEVFL.

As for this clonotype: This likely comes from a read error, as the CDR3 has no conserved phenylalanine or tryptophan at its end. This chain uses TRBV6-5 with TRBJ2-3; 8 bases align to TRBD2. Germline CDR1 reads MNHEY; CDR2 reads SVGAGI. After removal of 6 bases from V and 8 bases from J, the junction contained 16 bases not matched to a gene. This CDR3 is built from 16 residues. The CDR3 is CASRSYRGREERTQYS. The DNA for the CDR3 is TGTGCCAGCAGATCCTACCGGGGGCGGGAGGAACGTACGCAGTATTCT.

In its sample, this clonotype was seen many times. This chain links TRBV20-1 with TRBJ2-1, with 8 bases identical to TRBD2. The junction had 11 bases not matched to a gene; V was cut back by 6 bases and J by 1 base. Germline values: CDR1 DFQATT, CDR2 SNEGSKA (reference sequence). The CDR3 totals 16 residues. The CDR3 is CSAQARLAHSYNEQFF. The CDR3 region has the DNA TGCAGTGCGCAGGCGCGACTAGCGCATTCCTACAATGAGCAGTTCTTC.